The rows below give T cell receptor beta chains drawn from one sample of a study of human T cells and chemical hapten exposure. TCRdb re-called the RACE reads with MiXCR, one entry per CDR3 protein. The table has tens of thousands of distinct CDR3 sequences, around a tenth seen once. The specimen was whole blood, collected in connection with sensitization to the hapten diphenylcyclopropenone (DPC). Receptor source: a woman between 45 and 65 years old with alopecia areata. Some clones in this sample may be carry-over from other donors' samples. The CDR3 runs from the conserved cysteine through the conserved F or W. D genes are given only for firm matches. Not every row has a clone size; where given, it reads once, few, many or a size class.

CDR3aa	CDR3nt	v_gene	abundance	d_gene	j_gene
CASSYSSRGSGNTIYF	TGTGCCAGCAGTTACTCGAGCCGGGGCTCTGGAAACACCATATATTTT	TRBV6-6	many	-	TRBJ1-3
CASSAGTENQPQHF	TGTGCCAGCAGCGCCGGGACCGAGAATCAGCCCCAGCATTTT	TRBV9	few	-	TRBJ1-5
CSAQHNEQFF	TGCAGCGCACAACACAATGAGCAGTTCTTC	TRBV29-1	few	-	TRBJ2-1
CASSIVNSRTFF	TGTGCCAGTAGTATAGTTAACAGCCGGACCTTTTTT	TRBV19	many	-	TRBJ1-1
CASTLNRWELFF	TGTGCCAGCACCCTCAACAGATGGGAGCTGTTTTTT	TRBV7-2	-	-	TRBJ2-2
CASSLTSGGTYSIQYF	TGCGCCAGCAGCTTAACTAGCGGGGGCACCTATTCCATTCAGTACTTC	TRBV5-1	-	TRBD2	TRBJ2-4
CASSLVRGPDTQYF	TGTGCCAGCAGCTTAGTGCGCGGGCCAGATACGCAGTATTTT	TRBV7-2	few	-	TRBJ2-3
CSVEPKETQYF	TGCAGCGTTGAGCCAAAAGAGACCCAGTACTTC	TRBV29-1	few	-	TRBJ2-5
CASSPGTPTTWNQPQHF	TGTGCCAGCAGTCCCGGGACACCGACTACGTGGAATCAGCCCCAGCATTTT	TRBV27	many	-	TRBJ1-5
CASSLTQGNNQPQHF	TGTGCCAGCAGCCTCACACAGGGTAACAATCAGCCCCAGCATTTT	TRBV5-5	few	-	TRBJ1-5
CASSDHHSSTDTQYF	TGTGCCAGCAGTGATCACCACTCTAGCACAGATACGCAGTATTTT	TRBV2	many	-	TRBJ2-3
CASSGDWDEQFF	TGTGCCAGCAGCGGGGACTGGGATGAGCAGTTCTTC	TRBV9	few	-	TRBJ2-1
CATSDPGLAPDTQYF	TGTGCCACCAGTGATCCCGGACTAGCGCCAGATACGCAGTATTTT	TRBV24-1	many	TRBD2	TRBJ2-3